This paragraph covers one TCR beta chain sequence. Its antigen is not identified. The sample originates from a study of cytomegalovirus exposure and HLA in healthy donors. Study results and caveats: V- and J-gene trimming of TCR beta was linked (in a later analysis) to a missense DCLRE1C variant.

This CDR3 is 14 amino acids long. Germline CDR1 and CDR2: KGHSH and LQKENI. The germline V and J ends were trimmed by 4 bases and 7 bases, with 16 bases remaining between them. A multiplex PCR was run with 60 Vbeta primers and 13 Jbeta primers. TCRdb's copy holds only in-frame clones and misses some; the assay was immunoSEQ multiplex PCR. The sample lists over 200,000 clones, almost 85% occurring once. Those who donated were healthy bone marrow donors. Sequenced: PBMCs. The chain uses TRBV18 and TRBJ1-2, with a tentative D call TRBD1 (6 bases). The origin of this receptor is a woman between 35 and 50 years old in good health and CMV-seronegative. The CDR3 here is CASSLAYRDGGYTF. The CDR3 region has the DNA TGTGCCAGCTCACTAGCCTACAGGGATGGTGGCTACACCTTC.